Presented here are 8 T cell receptor beta chains from one specimen sequenced in a study of cytomegalovirus exposure and HLA in healthy donors. The PCR ran on 60 Vbeta and 13 Jbeta primers. Profiled with immunoSEQ multiplex PCR; TCRdb holds only in-frame clones, not every one. Among some 20,000 clones listed, roughly 75% were seen once. Sequenced material: PBMCs. The receptors come from a man aged 18 to 29 in good health and CMV-seronegative.

V gene TRBV6-4 combines with J gene TRBJ2-3; no clear D gene. The V end lost 0 bases, the J end lost 0 bases, and 7 bases lay between the germline ends. The CDR3 has 15 residues. In germline, CDR1 is MRHNA, CDR2 SNTAGT. The CDR3 reads CASSDSVGSTDTQYF. Here the CDR3 DNA reads TGTGCCAGCAGTGACTCGGTCGGGAGCACAGATACGCAGTATTTT.

The table lists this clone with a count of one. The gene calls are TRBV7-2 and TRBJ1-2; no firm D call. This CDR3 has 12 residues. CDR1 is SGHTA, CDR2 FQGNSA, per germline. Between the trimmed V and J ends, which lost 3 bases and 7 bases, there was a span of 9 bases. DNA for the CDR3: TGTGCCAGCAGCTTTGAGGGTTTTGGCTACACCTTC. Residues: CASSFEGFGYTF.

This clone was counted a few times. The V gene is TRBV5-1, the J gene TRBJ1-2; D may be TRBD1 (5 bases). The CDR3 consists of 13 residues. Between the trimmed V and J ends, which lost 4 bases and 6 bases, there was a span of 13 bases. Germline V lookup: CDR1 SGHRS, CDR2 YFSETQ. DNA for the CDR3: TGCGCCAGCAGCCTCCGGGGGGAACATGGCTACACCTTC. Amino acids: CASSLRGEHGYTF.

The V call is TRBV6-5, the J call TRBJ2-7; 7 bases are shared with TRBD2. Losses at the gene ends were 6 bases for V and 7 bases for J; bases not matched to a gene: 9. CDR1 MNHEY and CDR2 SVGAGI come from the germline V gene. The CDR3 is 13 residues long. CDR3 sequence (DNA): TGTGCCAGCAGCCCCGCGGGGAGGGTAGAGCAGTACTTC. It translates to CASSPAGRVEQYF.

J is TRBJ1-2 and V is TRBV7-3, with 9 bases fitting TRBD1. Germline V gene sequence: CDR1 SGHTA, CDR2 FQGTGA. Trimming removed 5 bases from V and 7 bases from J; junction bases left unmatched: 5. This CDR3 has 13 residues. For the CDR3, the DNA is TGTGCCAGCAGCCCGGGGACAGGGAGTGGCTACACCTTC. Its protein is CASSPGTGSGYTF.

The chain recombines TRBV30 with TRBJ2-7, with a tentative D call TRBD2 (5 bases). The CDR3 has 12 amino acids. Germline V gene data show CDR1 as GTSNPN and CDR2 as SVGIG (reference sequence). Trimming removed 5 bases from V and 4 bases from J, with 12 bases in between. The CDR3 sequence: CAWGLGVYEQYF. CDR3 DNA sequence: TGTGCCTGGGGACTGGGAGTTTACGAGCAGTACTTC.

The gene calls are TRBV29-1 and TRBJ2-7, with 10 bases that match TRBD2. Germline V gene data show CDR1 as SQVTM and CDR2 as ANQGSEA. Trimming cost V 0 bases and J 6 bases; bases outside gene matches: 14. There are 17 residues in the CDR3. The CDR3 here is CSVEDLSGRASRGEQYF. The CDR3, as DNA: TGCAGCGTTGAAGATCTAAGCGGGAGGGCCTCTCGGGGCGAGCAGTACTTC.

This clone showed up just a few times. This sequence joins TRBV18 and TRBJ1-1; D is undetermined. CDR1 is KGHSH, CDR2 LQKENI, per germline. CDR3 size: 14 residues. The V end lost 6 bases, the J end lost 0 bases, and 11 bases lay between the germline ends. The DNA of the CDR3 is TGTGCCAGCTCGCTAGCGATCATGAACACTGAAGCTTTCTTT. Translated, it gives CASSLAIMNTEAFF.